This T cell receptor (beta chain) originates from a study of CD8 T cells in ankylosing spondylitis. Study-wide findings and caveats: A TCR beta motif of 8 or 9 highly homologous variants appeared characteristic of ankylosing spondylitis blood.

Germline V gene sequence: CDR1 SGHRS, CDR2 YFSETQ. This CDR3 region has 12 residues. This clonotype was counted many times. Its target is unknown. At one of its ends the junction is not consistent with the germline gene, which may arise from a read error. TCRdb passed the 5' RACE reads through MiXCR, listing each CDR3 protein once. The sample lists 670,000 or so distinct CDR3 sequences, roughly 19% occurring once. The chain combines TRBV5-1 with TRBJ2-1, with D hard to call. The TCR comes from a male donor with ankylosing spondylitis. Sequenced material: blood, either unsorted or a sorted T cell fraction (not recorded which). CDR3 sequence (DNA): TGTGCCAGCAGCTCCCTGGGGAATGAGCAGTTCTTC. Its translation is CASSSLGNEQFF.